Listed below are T cell receptor beta chains from one sample, sequenced in a study of shared clonotypes between healthy human individuals. Using immunoSEQ multiplex PCR, the repertoire was profiled, and TCRdb retains in-frame clones only, with some absent. The sample has around 2.3 million clones, nearly 97% seen once; the top ten hold less than 0.15%. Sequenced material: naive CD4+ T cells sorted from blood. The receptors were sampled from a man between 18 and 35 years old in good health. Both conserved end residues are part of each CDR3. D genes are given only for firm matches. The size field is filled for only some rows; it gives once, few, many or a size class.

j_call,v_call,clone_size,d_call,cdr3_nt,cdr3_aa
TRBJ1-4,TRBV28,NA,NA,TGTGCCAGCAGTTCCCCCTCCGAGGGGTTTGGTGAAAAACTGTTTTTT,CASSSPSEGFGEKLFF
TRBJ2-7,TRBV6-5,NA,TRBD2,TGTGCCAGCAGTTCTGGACTAGCGGGAGGCGAGCAGTACTTC,CASSSGLAGGEQYF
TRBJ2-7,TRBV9,NA,NA,TGTGCCAGCAGCGTAGCTACAGGGACCGAGCAGTACTTC,CASSVATGTEQYF
TRBJ2-5,TRBV15,NA,NA,TGTGCCACCAGCAGAGCAGTGGGGTACGAGACCCAGTACTTC,CATSRAVGYETQYF
TRBJ1-1,TRBV7-3,once,NA,TGTGCCAGCAGCTTATTTGCCGGGAGCACTGAAGCTTTCTTT,CASSLFAGSTEAFF
TRBJ2-3,TRBV6-1,NA,NA,TGTGCCAGCGGTCACACAGATACGCAGTATTTT,CASGHTDTQYF
TRBJ2-3,TRBV15,NA,NA,TGTGCCACCAGCAGGGGGGTGGGGGCACGAACAGATACGCAGTATTTT,CATSRGVGARTDTQYF
TRBJ1-6,TRBV18,NA,NA,TGTGCCAGCTCACCATGGGGGCCCCCTAATTCACCCCTCCACTTT,CASSPWGPPNSPLHF
TRBJ1-5,TRBV6-5,once,NA,TGTGCCAGCAAAAAGTCCGACAGTAATCAGCCCCAGCATTTT,CASKKSDSNQPQHF
TRBJ2-3,TRBV7-2,NA,TRBD2,TGTGCCAGCAGCCCCACCCGGACTAGCGGGGCGGGAGATACGCAGTATTTT,CASSPTRTSGAGDTQYF
TRBJ2-7,TRBV30,NA,NA,TGTGCCTGGAGTGTACAGAACCCCTACGAGCAGTACTTC,CAWSVQNPYEQYF
TRBJ1-2,TRBV5-1,NA,TRBD1,TGCGCCAGCAGCTCCGGGACAGGGTTGAGCTACACCTTC,CASSSGTGLSYTF
TRBJ2-3,TRBV9,NA,TRBD2,TGTGCCAGCAGCCCCCGGGGGGGCTCGGGCACAGATACGCAGTATTTT,CASSPRGGSGTDTQYF
TRBJ2-3,TRBV7-9,NA,TRBD1,TGTGCCAGCAGTCCCGGGACAGGGGGTACAGGAGATACGCAGTATTTT,CASSPGTGGTGDTQYF
TRBJ2-5,TRBV7-8,NA,NA,TGTGCCAGCAGCTTACCCTTTGGTGGCCAGTACTTC,CASSLPFGGQYF
TRBJ1-2,TRBV7-9,NA,NA,TGTGCCAGCAGCCTTGGGGATGGCTACACCTTC,CASSLGDGYTF
TRBJ2-2,TRBV7-2,few,NA,TGTGCCAGCAGCTATTACACCGGGGAGCTGTTTTTT,CASSYYTGELFF
TRBJ2-2,TRBV14,NA,TRBD2,TGTGCCAGCAGCCATTTCACGGGACTAGCGGGCAACGGGGAGCTGTTTTTT,CASSHFTGLAGNGELFF
TRBJ1-1,TRBV18,NA,NA,TGTGCCAGCTCACCGACCACTGGGGTGGCTGAAGCTTTCTTT,CASSPTTGVAEAFF
TRBJ2-1,TRBV14,NA,NA,TGTGCCAGCAGCCAACGCGTTTCGGGGGCGCGGGAGCAGTTCTTC,CASSQRVSGAREQFF
TRBJ1-3,TRBV9,NA,NA,TGTGCCAGCAGCGTAGAGAGCCCGGGCGGAAACACCATATATTTT,CASSVESPGGNTIYF
TRBJ1-2,TRBV28,once,NA,TGTGCCAGCGCAGGATCAGCACGGGACTATGGCTACACCTTC,CASAGSARDYGYTF
TRBJ2-2,TRBV9,NA,TRBD2,TGTGCCAGCAGCGTAGCTGCGGGGGGCTACACCGGGGAGCTGTTTTTT,CASSVAAGGYTGELFF
TRBJ1-5,TRBV6-5,once,NA,TGTGCCAGCAGTTACTCGGCGGGAGGAAATCAGCCCCAGCATTTT,CASSYSAGGNQPQHF
TRBJ1-6,TRBV6-1,NA,TRBD1,TGTGCCAGCGATACCGGGACAGAATATAATTCACCCCTCCACTTT,CASDTGTEYNSPLHF
TRBJ1-2,TRBV9,NA,NA,TGTGCCAGCAGCGGTGGAGGGGGACTTAACTATGGCTACACCTTC,CASSGGGGLNYGYTF
TRBJ2-4,TRBV6-1,NA,TRBD1,TGTGCCAGCTTGGGAGCTGGACAGGGCGAGAACATTCAGTACTTC,CASLGAGQGENIQYF
TRBJ1-2,TRBV5-1,NA,TRBD1,TGCGCCAGCAGCTCCCAGGGGGCCGAGACCTATGGCTACACCTTC,CASSSQGAETYGYTF
TRBJ2-1,TRBV7-8,NA,TRBD2,TGTGCCAGCAGCCGGAGACGACTAGCGGGGGAGGAGCAGTTCTTC,CASSRRRLAGEEQFF
TRBJ2-5,TRBV18,once,TRBD1,TGTGCCAGCTCATCTGATAGTGGACAGGCAGCTTTGTACTTC,CASSSDSGQAALYF
TRBJ1-2,TRBV25-1,NA,NA,TGTGCCAGCAGTGGAGACAGGACCGCCAACTATGGCTACACCTTC,CASSGDRTANYGYTF
TRBJ1-4,TRBV7-6,NA,TRBD1,TGTGCCAGCAGCTTGCAGGGGGGAAAACTGTTTTTT,CASSLQGGKLFF
TRBJ2-7,TRBV5-8,NA,NA,TGTGCCAGCAGAACTCCGGGCGGAAGGACCTACGAGCAGTACTTC,CASRTPGGRTYEQYF
TRBJ2-7,TRBV5-1,once,NA,TGCGCCAGCCGCTTGGCCCAGGGATCTGACAGGCCCTACGAGCAGTACTTC,CASRLAQGSDRPYEQYF
TRBJ2-2,TRBV5-1,NA,TRBD2,TGCGCCAGCAGCTTGGGGAGTAGCGGGGTGACCGGGGAGCTGTTTTTT,CASSLGSSGVTGELFF
TRBJ1-5,TRBV19,NA,TRBD1,TGTGCCAGTAGCGATACAGGGGATCAGCCCCAGCATTTT,CASSDTGDQPQHF
TRBJ2-2,TRBV7-9,NA,NA,TGTGCCAGCAGGGGCCCGGTGGGCGGCTTAGGCACCGGGGAGCTGTTTTTT,CASRGPVGGLGTGELFF
TRBJ2-1,TRBV4-1,once,NA,TGCGCCAGCAGCCAAGGTGGACGCATCAATGAGCAGTTCTTC,CASSQGGRINEQFF
TRBJ1-1,TRBV2,NA,NA,TGTGCCAGCATGGCCGGCAGCGCGAACACTGAAGCTTTCTTT,CASMAGSANTEAFF
TRBJ1-1,TRBV20-1,NA,NA,TGCAGTGCGGAATTGAACACTGAAGCTTTCTTT,CSAELNTEAFF
TRBJ1-5,TRBV28,NA,TRBD1,TGTGCCAGCAGTTCTCAACAGGGGGCGGGAGAGCCCCAGCATTTT,CASSSQQGAGEPQHF
TRBJ2-7,TRBV6-5,NA,NA,TGTGCCAGCAGTTACGGTACGGGAGTGGGACCCTACGAGCAGTACTTC,CASSYGTGVGPYEQYF
TRBJ2-6,TRBV28,NA,NA,TGTGCCAGCAGTTTATGGAGGTCTGGGGCCAACGTCCTGACTTTC,CASSLWRSGANVLTF
TRBJ2-7,TRBV10-3,NA,NA,TGTGCCATCAGTGACTCCGACTGGGACGAGCAGTACTTC,CAISDSDWDEQYF
TRBJ2-7,TRBV7-2,once,TRBD2,TGTGCCAGCAGCCCCGGCGGTAGCGGGAAACGGGGGCAGTACTTC,CASSPGGSGKRGQYF
TRBJ1-3,TRBV6-6,NA,NA,TGTGCCAGCAGTTTTTCCAGGGACACCTCTGGAAACACCATATATTTT,CASSFSRDTSGNTIYF